The 15 T cell receptor beta chains below were found in one sample sequenced in a study of cytomegalovirus exposure and HLA in healthy donors. Use of 60 Vbeta and 13 Jbeta primers characterized the PCR. Measured with immunoSEQ multiplex PCR; TCRdb has only the in-frame clones, and not every one. The table has 150,000 to 200,000 clones, around nine tenths seen once. The specimen was PBMCs. The receptor source for this set is a woman aged 30 to 39 in good health and CMV-seronegative.

The chain recombines TRBV11-2 with TRBJ2-7; 8 nucleotides align to TRBD2. The germline gives CDR1 SGHAT, CDR2 FQNNGV. The CDR3 totals 15 residues. The J segment lost 7 bases and the V segment lost 1 base, leaving 9 bases of the junction unmatched. CDR3 sequence (DNA): TGTGCCAGCAGCTTAGCAGGCGGGGGGTTGGTAGAGCAGTACTTC. Its protein product is CASSLAGGGLVEQYF.

The J gene is TRBJ2-5, the V gene TRBV23-1; D is tentatively TRBD1 or TRBD2 (6 bases each). The closer fit of TRBJ2-7 to the DNA end suggests the J call may be wrong. TRBV23-1 is reported as an ORF; its role is uncertain. This CDR3 comprises 20 residues. CDR3 nucleotides: TGCGCCAGCAGTCAATCTGAATTTTCCCGACTAGTCTGGAAAGGGGGCGAGCAGTACTTC. This codes for CASSQSEFSRLVWKGGEQYF.

This rearrangement joins TRBV18 to TRBJ1-1, with D unresolved. CDR1 KGHSH and CDR2 LQKENI come from the germline V gene. The CDR3 is 16 amino acids. Trimming stripped 2 bases from V and 3 bases from J, with 16 bases between. CDR3 nucleotides: TGTGCCAGCTCACCAAGCGACCAAAGGAGGTACACTGAAGCTTTCTTT. Protein: CASSPSDQRRYTEAFF.

This clone was found once. CDR3 DNA: TGTGCCAGCAGTTCGGGAGGATCTCAAGAGACCCAGTACTTC. This gives the protein CASSSGGSQETQYF. This chain links TRBV28 with TRBJ2-5, with 7 nucleotides matching TRBD2. Germline CDR1 and CDR2: MDHEN and SYDVKM. Trimming cost V 4 bases and J 2 bases; bases outside gene matches: 4. This CDR3 spans 14 amino acids. Using reference TRBV28 and TRBJ2-5 for the parts outside the CDR3, the full variable domain is DVKVTQSSRYLVKRTGEKVFLECVQDMDHENMFWYRQDPGLGLRLIYFSYDVKMKEKGDIPEGYSVSREKKERFSLILESASTNQTSMYLCASSSGGSQETQYFGPGTRLLVL.

The chain employs TRBV29-1 and TRBJ2-7; a weak D match, TRBD1 (5 bases). This CDR3 contains 12 residues. Trimming left V 4 bases short and J 0 bases short, with 7 bases between. Germline lookup yields CDR1 SQVTM and CDR2 ANQGSEA. The CDR3 DNA sequence: TGCAGCGTTGTCGACAGCTCCTACGAGCAGTACTTC. Protein: CSVVDSSYEQYF.

CDR3 sequence (DNA): TGTGCCAGCAGCGCCTCCGGGACATCTAACAATGAGCAGTTCTTC. Its protein is CASSASGTSNNEQFF. The V gene is TRBV9, the J gene TRBJ2-1; TRBD1 is a possible D gene (6 bases). The CDR3 contains 15 residues. V was clipped by 3 bases and J by 5 bases, with 15 bases between them. Germline values: CDR1 SGDLS, CDR2 YYNGEE.

This sequence joins TRBV6-5 and TRBJ2-5, with D perhaps matching TRBD1 (6 bases). Germline loops: CDR1 MNHEY, CDR2 SVGAGI. Between the trimmed V and J ends, which lost 5 bases and 5 bases, there was a span of 15 bases. This CDR3 spans 14 amino acids. CDR3 sequence: CASSPGAGEETQYF. The CDR3 DNA sequence: TGTGCCAGCAGTCCCGGGGCAGGGGAGGAGACCCAGTACTTC.

The rearrangement links TRBV6-4 to TRBJ2-1, with TRBD2 matching over 11 bases. Germline lookup yields CDR1 MRHNA and CDR2 SNTAGT. This CDR3 spans 15 amino acids. The V gene end was trimmed by 0 bases and the J gene end by 6 bases; junction bases not matched to a gene: 1. In DNA form, the CDR3 reads TGTGCCAGCAGTGACTCTAGCGGGGGGGCCAATGAGCAGTTCTTC. Its translation is CASSDSSGGANEQFF.

The CDR3 region is CASSPPGTGVVAYEQYF. CDR3 coding DNA: TGTGCCAGCAGTCCGCCGGGGACAGGGGTTGTAGCCTACGAGCAGTACTTC. The V gene is TRBV27, the J gene TRBJ2-7, with TRBD1 matching 10 bases. This CDR3 is built from 17 residues. Losses at the gene ends were 5 bases for V and 2 bases for J; bases not matched to a gene: 12. The germline V gene has CDR1 MNHEY and CDR2 SMNVEV (reference sequence).

The chain employs TRBV9 and TRBJ2-5; tentative D call: TRBD2 (6 bases). Trimming left V 5 bases short and J 4 bases short, with 12 bases between. The germline V gene has CDR1 SGDLS and CDR2 YYNGEE. The CDR3 covers 13 residues. The CDR3 protein is CASSPQGGETQYF. CDR3 nucleotides: TGTGCCAGCAGTCCCCAGGGAGGAGAGACCCAGTACTTC.

V is TRBV28 and J is TRBJ2-2; 7 nucleotides align to TRBD1. The CDR3 spans 15 residues. Per the germline V gene, CDR1 is MDHEN and CDR2 is SYDVKM. Trimming at V came to 4 bases and at J to 6 bases, leaving 8 bases not matched to a gene. The CDR3 loop is CASSSPTGVPGELFF. The CDR3 bases are TGTGCCAGCAGTTCCCCCACAGGGGTCCCCGGGGAGCTGTTTTTT.

This chain links TRBV5-1 with TRBJ1-2; possible D gene TRBD1, 6 bases. Trimming removed 0 bases from V and 6 bases from J, with 12 bases in between. CDR3 length: 14 residues. The V gene's germline CDR1 is SGHRS and CDR2 YFSETQ. For the CDR3, the DNA is TGCGCCAGCAGCTTGGACAGGGCGTTCAATGGCTACACCTTC. Translating gives CASSLDRAFNGYTF.

The V and J genes are TRBV9 and TRBJ2-7; no definite D call. Germline-derived CDR1 and CDR2 are SGDLS and YYNGEE. The CDR3 loop spans 15 amino acids. Trimming stripped 4 bases from V and 3 bases from J, with 17 bases between. CDR3 loop: CASSPSPNSFYEQYF. CDR3 DNA: TGTGCCAGCAGCCCCTCCCCCAACAGTTTCTACGAGCAGTACTTC.

This chain connects TRBV2 to TRBJ2-2; the match to TRBD1 covers 7 bases. CDR1 SNHLY and CDR2 FYNNEI come from the germline V gene. This CDR3 is built from 14 residues. V lost 6 bases to trimming and J lost 8 bases; unmatched junction nucleotides: 9. Here the CDR3 reads CASRETGIWGELFF. CDR3 bases: TGTGCCAGCAGGGAGACAGGGATTTGGGGGGAGCTGTTTTTT.

The rearrangement links TRBV5-1 to TRBJ2-2; 10 bases align to TRBD2. The CDR3 runs to 17 residues. Germline trimming cut 2 bases from V and 14 bases from J; bases unmatched to any gene: 18. Germline V lookup: CDR1 SGHRS, CDR2 YFSETQ. This chain's CDR3 is CASSFGIPTSGFLELFF. The CDR3 region has the DNA TGCGCCAGCAGCTTTGGCATCCCGACTAGCGGGTTCTTGGAACTGTTTTTT.